This TCR beta chain was sequenced for a study of cytomegalovirus exposure and HLA in healthy donors. Primers for the PCR totalled 60 Vbeta and 13 Jbeta. The method was immunoSEQ multiplex PCR; TCRdb's version includes in-frame clones alone and lacks a portion of them. The sample data list some 200,000 clones. Deletions cut 6 bases from V and 12 bases from J, with 21 bases between. The CDR3 runs to 13 residues. Germline V CDR1 and CDR2: MDHEN, SYDVKM. Sequences were obtained from PBMCs. The genes are TRBV28 and TRBJ2-7; D may be TRBD1 (6 bases). This receptor was taken from a man aged 30 to 39 in good health and CMV-seronegative. Written as DNA, the CDR3 is TGTGCCAGCAGGCCCGGGACACACCCTTCGGGGTACTTC. It encodes CASRPGTHPSGYF.